This is a list of T cell receptor beta chains from one sample in a study of T cells after yellow fever vaccination. TCRdb independently ran MiXCR on the 5' RACE reads; one entry per CDR3 protein. The sample has 140,000 to 150,000 distinct CDR3 sequences; more than 6.5% are singletons. This sample comprised CD4+ T cells sorted from PBMCs, obtained 10 days after the yellow fever booster vaccination. The receptor set was obtained from a young man who received the YFV17D yellow fever vaccine. Both conserved end residues are part of each CDR3. A D gene is named only where the DNA matches it firmly. Clone size is stated in some rows and not others, as once, few, many or a class when expanded.

d_call: NA; j_call: TRBJ1-5; v_call: TRBV2; clone_size: many; cdr3_nt: TGTGCCAGCAGTGCAGGGCAAAACAATCAGCCCCAGCATTTT; cdr3_aa: CASSAGQNNQPQHF
d_call: TRBD1; j_call: TRBJ2-3; v_call: TRBV20-1; clone_size: many; cdr3_nt: TGCAGTGCTCCGCGGTTCCAGGGGGCCTACACAGATACGCAGTATTTT; cdr3_aa: CSAPRFQGAYTDTQYF
d_call: TRBD2; j_call: TRBJ2-5; v_call: TRBV29-1; clone_size: few; cdr3_nt: TGCAGCGTTGAGGAGTCCGCTAGCGGGATTCAAGAGACCCAGTACTTC; cdr3_aa: CSVEESASGIQETQYF
d_call: NA; j_call: TRBJ2-1; v_call: TRBV20-1; clone_size: many; cdr3_nt: TGCAGGCCAGGGGGGACCTACAATGAGCAGTTCTTC; cdr3_aa: CRPGGTYNEQFF
d_call: NA; j_call: TRBJ2-1; v_call: TRBV5-8; clone_size: many; cdr3_nt: TGTGCCAGCAGCCGCCCGGCAAGCTCCTACAATGAGCAGTTCTTC; cdr3_aa: CASSRPASSYNEQFF
d_call: TRBD1; j_call: TRBJ1-1; v_call: TRBV6-2/TRBV6-3; clone_size: few; cdr3_nt: TGTGCCAGCAGTTACAGGACGGCAGTTCCAGGGGGTGAAGCTTTCTTT; cdr3_aa: CASSYRTAVPGGEAFF
d_call: NA; j_call: TRBJ2-1; v_call: TRBV21-1; clone_size: many; cdr3_nt: TGTGCCAGCAGCAGGCGGGACAGGGGCTCCTACAATGAGCAGTTCTTC; cdr3_aa: CASSRRDRGSYNEQFF
d_call: NA; j_call: TRBJ2-2; v_call: TRBV12-3/TRBV12-4; clone_size: many; cdr3_nt: TGTGCCAGCAGCCCCGGGGCCGGGGAGCTGTTTTTT; cdr3_aa: CASSPGAGELFF
d_call: TRBD2; j_call: TRBJ2-3; v_call: TRBV10-2; clone_size: many; cdr3_nt: TGCGCCAGCACGGGAGCGGGGACAGATACGCAGTATTTT; cdr3_aa: CASTGAGTDTQYF
d_call: NA; j_call: TRBJ2-5; v_call: TRBV5-1; clone_size: many; cdr3_nt: TGCGCCAGCAGCCTCGGACTGCGGGTAGAGACCCAGTACTTC; cdr3_aa: CASSLGLRVETQYF
d_call: TRBD2; j_call: TRBJ2-7; v_call: TRBV20-1; clone_size: many; cdr3_nt: TGCAGTGCTAGAGGGTCGGGAGGGTACGAGCAGTACTTC; cdr3_aa: CSARGSGGYEQYF
d_call: TRBD2; j_call: TRBJ2-2; v_call: TRBV12-3/TRBV12-4; clone_size: NA; cdr3_nt: TGTGCCAGCAGTTTAATACTAGCGGGAGGGCCGGGGACCGGGGAGCTGTTTTTT; cdr3_aa: CASSLILAGGPGTGELFF
d_call: TRBD2; j_call: TRBJ2-5; v_call: TRBV7-9; clone_size: many; cdr3_nt: TGTGCCAGCAGCTTAGGTGCGGGAGGAATGGAGACCCAGTACTTC; cdr3_aa: CASSLGAGGMETQYF
d_call: TRBD2; j_call: TRBJ2-1; v_call: TRBV10-3; clone_size: many; cdr3_nt: TGTGCCATCAGTTCCGAGCGGGACGGAAATGAGCAGTTCTTC; cdr3_aa: CAISSERDGNEQFF
d_call: NA; j_call: TRBJ1-2; v_call: TRBV2; clone_size: NA; cdr3_nt: TGTGCCAGCAGTGAATGGGAAAGGGTTGGCTACACCTTC; cdr3_aa: CASSEWERVGYTF
d_call: TRBD1; j_call: TRBJ2-1; v_call: TRBV7-9; clone_size: NA; cdr3_nt: TGTGCCAGCAGCTCACCAAACAGGGGGTATTTAAATGAGCAGTTCTTC; cdr3_aa: CASSSPNRGYLNEQFF
d_call: NA; j_call: TRBJ2-1; v_call: TRBV7-2; clone_size: many; cdr3_nt: TGTGCCAGCAGCTTAGTCTTTAGGGGGGGCGGGAATAATGAGCAGTTCTTC; cdr3_aa: CASSLVFRGGGNNEQFF
d_call: NA; j_call: TRBJ2-3; v_call: TRBV10-3; clone_size: few; cdr3_nt: TGTGCCATTCAAGGACCAGGCTCAGATACGCAGTATTTT; cdr3_aa: CAIQGPGSDTQYF
d_call: NA; j_call: TRBJ1-5; v_call: TRBV7-2; clone_size: NA; cdr3_nt: TGTGCCAGCAGCACGCCATCCGGGACGGACCCTTATAGCAATCAGCCCCAGCATTTT; cdr3_aa: CASSTPSGTDPYSNQPQHF
d_call: NA; j_call: TRBJ1-2; v_call: TRBV7-9; clone_size: many; cdr3_nt: TGTGCCAGCAGCTTACCTAGGAGAACTAACTATGGCTACACCTTC; cdr3_aa: CASSLPRRTNYGYTF
d_call: NA; j_call: TRBJ2-3; v_call: TRBV7-2; clone_size: many; cdr3_nt: TGTGCCAGCAGCTTAAGGGCGGGATCCACAGATACGCAGTATTTT; cdr3_aa: CASSLRAGSTDTQYF
d_call: NA; j_call: TRBJ2-1; v_call: TRBV7-2; clone_size: many; cdr3_nt: TGTGCCAGCAGCGTGATTGTCGCGGCTACTTCCTACAATGAGCAGTTCTTC; cdr3_aa: CASSVIVAATSYNEQFF
d_call: NA; j_call: TRBJ1-4; v_call: TRBV20-1; clone_size: NA; cdr3_nt: TGCAGTGCTAGGAAGACAGCAACTAATGAAAAACTGTTTTTT; cdr3_aa: CSARKTATNEKLFF
d_call: NA; j_call: TRBJ1-1; v_call: TRBV6-6; clone_size: many; cdr3_nt: TGTGCCAGCACCCGACAGGTCGGCGCTGAAGCTTTCTTT; cdr3_aa: CASTRQVGAEAFF
d_call: NA; j_call: TRBJ2-3; v_call: TRBV28; clone_size: many; cdr3_nt: TGTGCCAGCAGTTTGGAGGGGACAGATACGCAGTATTTT; cdr3_aa: CASSLEGTDTQYF
d_call: NA; j_call: TRBJ2-3; v_call: TRBV29-1; clone_size: many; cdr3_nt: TGCAGCGTTCTACCAAACACAGATACGCAGTATTTT; cdr3_aa: CSVLPNTDTQYF
d_call: TRBD2; j_call: TRBJ2-7; v_call: TRBV9; clone_size: NA; cdr3_nt: TGTGCCAGCAGCGCGGCGGGAGGGCCCTCCGAGCAGTACTTC; cdr3_aa: CASSAAGGPSEQYF
d_call: NA; j_call: TRBJ2-7; v_call: TRBV12-3/TRBV12-4; clone_size: many; cdr3_nt: TGTGCCAGCAGTTTAGCAGGGACCTACGAGCAGTACTTC; cdr3_aa: CASSLAGTYEQYF
d_call: NA; j_call: TRBJ2-1; v_call: TRBV12-3/TRBV12-4; clone_size: many; cdr3_nt: TGTGCCAGCAGCCGATGGAATGAGCAGTTCTTC; cdr3_aa: CASSRWNEQFF
d_call: TRBD2; j_call: TRBJ2-5; v_call: TRBV7-9; clone_size: many; cdr3_nt: TGTGCCAGCAGCCCCGAGCTAGCGGGAGAGAAGACCCAGTACTTC; cdr3_aa: CASSPELAGEKTQYF
d_call: NA; j_call: TRBJ1-6; v_call: TRBV5-4; clone_size: NA; cdr3_nt: TGTGCCAGCAGCTTCCAGGGGAATAATTCACCCCTCCACTTT; cdr3_aa: CASSFQGNNSPLHF
d_call: TRBD2; j_call: TRBJ2-7; v_call: TRBV20-1; clone_size: many; cdr3_nt: TGCAGTGCTAGGGAGGGCGGGAGAGGTGTCGAGCAGTACTTC; cdr3_aa: CSAREGGRGVEQYF
d_call: TRBD1; j_call: TRBJ1-5; v_call: TRBV5-1; clone_size: many; cdr3_nt: TGCGCCAGCAGCTTGGGACAGGGAGGACAGCCCCAGCATTTT; cdr3_aa: CASSLGQGGQPQHF
d_call: NA; j_call: TRBJ2-7; v_call: TRBV23-1; clone_size: many; cdr3_nt: TGCGCCAGCAGTCAATCCACAGGGAACTACGAGCAGTACTTC; cdr3_aa: CASSQSTGNYEQYF
d_call: NA; j_call: TRBJ2-3; v_call: TRBV2; clone_size: few; cdr3_nt: TGTGCCAGCAGTGTCGTGGTATATCAGCGGGGCACAGATACGCAGTATTTT; cdr3_aa: CASSVVVYQRGTDTQYF
d_call: NA; j_call: TRBJ2-3; v_call: TRBV5-1; clone_size: many; cdr3_nt: TGCGCCAGCAGCCTACCCTCTAGCACAGATACGCAGTATTTT; cdr3_aa: CASSLPSSTDTQYF
d_call: TRBD2; j_call: TRBJ2-7; v_call: TRBV7-2; clone_size: NA; cdr3_nt: TGTGCCAGCAGCTCGACTAGCGGGTTCCCCTACGAGCAGTACTTC; cdr3_aa: CASSSTSGFPYEQYF
d_call: NA; j_call: TRBJ2-3; v_call: TRBV18; clone_size: many; cdr3_nt: TGTGCCAGCTCACCGCAAGTTAGGGGCACAGATACGCAGTATTTT; cdr3_aa: CASSPQVRGTDTQYF
d_call: NA; j_call: TRBJ2-7; v_call: TRBV3-1; clone_size: many; cdr3_nt: TGTGCCAGCAGCGGGGTCTCACAGGCCAAGCAGTACTTC; cdr3_aa: CASSGVSQAKQYF
d_call: NA; j_call: TRBJ2-1; v_call: TRBV5-1; clone_size: many; cdr3_nt: TGCGCCAGCAGCTTGACGGCGCAGCGGAATGAGCAGTTCTTC; cdr3_aa: CASSLTAQRNEQFF
d_call: NA; j_call: TRBJ2-1; v_call: TRBV27; clone_size: NA; cdr3_nt: TGTGCCAGCAGTTTTAGCCAGGCCAAGCAGTTCTTC; cdr3_aa: CASSFSQAKQFF
d_call: NA; j_call: TRBJ1-1; v_call: TRBV5-6; clone_size: many; cdr3_nt: TGTGCCGGACTGAGGTTGGGGAACACTGAAGCTTTCTTT; cdr3_aa: CAGLRLGNTEAFF